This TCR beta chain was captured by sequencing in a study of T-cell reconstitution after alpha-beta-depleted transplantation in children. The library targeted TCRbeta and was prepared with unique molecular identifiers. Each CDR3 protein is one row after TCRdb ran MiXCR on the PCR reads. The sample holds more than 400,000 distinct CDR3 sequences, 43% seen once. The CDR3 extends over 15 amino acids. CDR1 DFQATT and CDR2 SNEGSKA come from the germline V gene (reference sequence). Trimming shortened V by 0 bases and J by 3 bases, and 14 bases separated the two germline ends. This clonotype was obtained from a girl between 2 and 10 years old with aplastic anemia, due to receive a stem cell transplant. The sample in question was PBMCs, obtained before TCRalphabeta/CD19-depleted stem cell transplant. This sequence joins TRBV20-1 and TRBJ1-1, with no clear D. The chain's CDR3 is CSAREDTGSHTEAFF. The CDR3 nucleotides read TGCAGTGCTAGAGAGGATACGGGAAGTCACACTGAAGCTTTCTTT.